These 7 T cell receptor beta chains came from one sample sequenced in a study of OX40 agonist ivuxolimab in advanced cancers. Sequencing used immunoSEQ multiplex PCR; TCRdb keeps in-frame clones, though not all of them. Here the sample spans 70,000 or so clones, around 83% being singletons. The specimen comprised CD4+ or CD8+ T cells sorted from blood, sampled in a trial of the OX40 agonist ivuxolimab. The receptor set was obtained from an adult with an advanced solid tumor such as melanoma, head and neck, liver or kidney cancer.

The V and J genes are TRBV25-1 and TRBJ1-5; D remains unclear. The CDR3 has 9 residues. Germline CDR1 and CDR2: MGHDK and SYGVNS. The CDR3 sequence is CVEDQPQHF. DNA for the CDR3: TGTGTCGAAGATCAGCCCCAGCATTTT.

The chain links TRBV11-1 to TRBJ2-7; 7 positions match TRBD2. Germline lookup yields CDR1 SGHAT and CDR2 FQDESV (reference sequence). The CDR3 spans 14 residues. The V gene end was trimmed by 5 bases and the J gene end by 4 bases; junction bases not matched to a gene: 8. The CDR3 DNA is TGTGCCAGCAGCCGCGGGACTACTTCGTACGAGCAGTACTTC. It translates to CASSRGTTSYEQYF.

This clone was seen just once. The rearrangement links TRBV6-5 to TRBJ1-1; D not resolved. Germline CDR1 reads MNHEY; CDR2 reads SVGAGI. The V end was cut by 6 bases, the J end by 7 bases, with 21 bases between. The CDR3 length is 15 residues. The CDR3 bases are TGTGCCAGCAGCCCGACGGGGAACCGGGCCTTTGAAGCTTTCTTT. As protein: CASSPTGNRAFEAFF.

This clone was observed a single time. A much bigger clone sits one base away, suggesting this may be a read error. The genes are TRBV5-6 and TRBJ1-2, with TRBD1 matching 8 bases. This CDR3 comprises 13 residues. After removal of 4 bases from V and 2 bases from J, the junction contained 1 base not matched to a gene. CDR1 and CDR2 from the germline V gene are SGHDT and YYEEEE. Here the CDR3 DNA reads TGTGCCAGCAGCGGACAGGGCAACTATGGCTACACCTTC. Its translation: CASSGQGNYGYTF.

This chain links TRBV19 with TRBJ2-2; D may match TRBD1 or TRBD2 (5 bases each). The CDR3 spans 15 residues. Between the trimmed V and J ends, which lost 4 bases and 4 bases, there was a span of 13 bases. Germline CDR1 LNHDA, CDR2 SQIVND (reference sequence). The CDR3 bases are TGTGCCAGTAGTAAGGGGACGTTGGGCACCGGGGAGCTGTTTTTT. Translated: CASSKGTLGTGELFF.

V is TRBV6-1 and J is TRBJ2-5, with D perhaps matching TRBD1 or TRBD2 (6 bases each). The germline CDR1 and CDR2 sequences are MNHNS and SASEGT. Trimming removed 0 bases at V and 5 bases at J, with 10 bases between. The CDR3 is 14 residues long. CDR3 coding DNA: TGTGCCAGCAGTGAAGCGTGGGGGGCGGAGACCCAGTACTTC. This encodes CASSEAWGAETQYF.

This chain joins TRBV27 and TRBJ2-2; TRBD2 aligns across 12 bases. V lost 7 bases, J lost 6 bases, and 6 bases stayed unmatched. The CDR3 covers 15 residues. The V gene's germline CDR1 is MNHEY and CDR2 SMNVEV (reference sequence). CDR3 nucleotide sequence: TGTGCCAGCACAACTAGCGGGAGGATTCCCGGGGAGCTGTTTTTT. Its protein product is CASTTSGRIPGELFF.